Below, 26 T cell receptor beta chains from the same sample are listed, as sequenced in a study of blood T cell repertoires in COVID-19 (dated by TCRdb to 2020 to 2021). To prepare the library, the immunoSEQ multiplex PCR assay was applied. TCRdb provides this immuneACCESS table in a form limited to in-frame rearrangements. Some clones are lacking; in checked studies, under half of them reflect an unresolved V gene, and why the rest are absent is not known. For this sample there are around 250,000 clones; 80% to 90% appear just once. The ten largest account for approximately 2% of the sample. Sequenced material: PBMCs or T cells enriched from blood (not recorded which). These receptor sequences come from a woman aged 50 to 60 who had recovered from COVID-19.

This chain links TRBV2 with TRBJ2-7, with 9 bases fitting TRBD2. The CDR3 is 16 amino acids. V shed 6 bases and J 1 base; nucleotides not matched to a gene: 10. Germline CDR1 SNHLY, CDR2 FYNNEI. CDR3 residues: CASSAFSGRGSYEQYF. CDR3 bases: TGTGCCAGCAGCGCCTTTAGCGGGAGAGGGTCCTACGAGCAGTACTTC.

The rearrangement joins TRBV10-2 to TRBJ1-6; D may be TRBD1 (6 bases). The germline V gene has CDR1 WSHSY and CDR2 SAAADI. With 6 bases removed from V and 5 bases from J, the gap between germline ends came to 17 bases. The CDR3 runs 16 residues. The CDR3 sequence: CASSSQGRINNSPLHF. In DNA, the CDR3 is TGCGCCAGCAGCTCACAGGGCCGGATCAATAATTCACCCCTCCACTTT.

This chain joins TRBV19 and TRBJ1-1; maybe TRBD1 (6 bases). Germline lookup yields CDR1 LNHDA and CDR2 SQIVND (reference sequence). The V gene lost 5 bases and the J gene lost 5 bases, with 12 bases spanning the gap. The CDR3 contains 13 residues. This CDR3 reads CASSVTGRTEAFF. The CDR3 region has the DNA TGTGCCAGTAGTGTTACAGGGAGAACTGAAGCTTTCTTT.

This clone was counted between two and nine times. The V call is TRBV6-5, the J call TRBJ1-2; possibly TRBD1 for D (6 bases). Germline CDR1 reads MNHEY; CDR2 reads SVGAGI. Between the trimmed V and J ends, which lost 6 bases and 8 bases, there was a span of 16 bases. The CDR3 has 13 amino acids. The CDR3 protein is CASRLDRQGGYTF. The CDR3 region has the DNA TGTGCCAGCAGACTTGACAGGCAAGGGGGCTACACCTTC.

Here the CDR3 reads CAWSITGTSNQPQHF. The CDR3 DNA follows: TGTGCCTGGAGTATTACCGGGACATCCAATCAGCCCCAGCATTTT. The chain carries TRBV30 and TRBJ1-5, with a possible D match to TRBD1 (6 bases). Trimming removed 2 bases from V and 3 bases from J, with 14 bases in between. The CDR3 contains 15 residues. Germline V gene data show CDR1 as GTSNPN and CDR2 as SVGIG (reference sequence). Using reference TRBV30 and TRBJ1-5 for the parts outside the CDR3, the full variable domain is SQTIHQWPATLVQPVGSPLSLECTVEGTSNPNLYWYRQAAGRGLQLLFYSVGIGQISSEVPQNLSASRPQDRQFILSSKKLLLSDSGFYLCAWSITGTSNQPQHFGDGTRLSIL.

The chain joins TRBV6-5 to TRBJ2-7, with TRBD2 matching over 9 bases. The V gene end was trimmed by 4 bases and the J gene end by 3 bases; junction bases not matched to a gene: 4. The CDR3 has 14 amino acids. Germline values: CDR1 MNHEY, CDR2 SVGAGI. The CDR3 region is CASSLIAGVYEQYF. In DNA form, the CDR3 reads TGTGCCAGCAGTTTAATAGCGGGAGTCTACGAGCAGTACTTC.

J is TRBJ1-4 and V is TRBV19; unclear D gene. The CDR3 loop spans 15 amino acids. CDR1 LNHDA and CDR2 SQIVND come from the germline V gene (reference sequence). V lost 3 bases and J lost 2, with 10 bases in between. The CDR3 sequence: CASSMLGVTNEKLFF. The CDR3 DNA reads as TGTGCCAGTAGTATGCTCGGGGTTACTAATGAAAAACTGTTTTTT.

This rearrangement joins TRBV21-1 to TRBJ1-2; the table's D call, TRBD1, was not checked against the DNA. TRBV21-1 is assigned pseudogene status. This CDR3 is 17 amino acids long. CDR3 amino acids: CASSKLTGGAGDYGYTF. The CDR3 DNA sequence: TGTGCCAGCAGCAAATTAACAGGGGGCGCCGGGGACTATGGCTACACCTTC.

V is TRBV27 and J is TRBJ2-1; TRBD2 might be the D (6 bases). There are 15 residues in the CDR3. Germline lookup yields CDR1 MNHEY and CDR2 SMNVEV (reference sequence). The V and J ends lost 2 bases and 5 bases respectively, with 13 bases between them. CDR3: CASSLQGGRNNEQFF. For the CDR3, the DNA is TGTGCCAGCAGTTTACAAGGAGGGCGGAACAATGAGCAGTTCTTC.

This chain joins TRBV27 and TRBJ2-7; no firm D call. V gave up 5 bases and J gave up 2 bases, with 10 bases separating them. Germline CDR1 and CDR2: MNHEY and SMNVEV (reference sequence). The CDR3 has 13 residues. CDR3 sequence: CASSPVIAYEQYF. The CDR3 region has the DNA TGTGCCAGCAGTCCGGTAATCGCCTACGAGCAGTACTTC.

The rearrangement joins TRBV10-3 to TRBJ1-1; TRBD1 is a possible D gene (5 bases). The CDR3 totals 14 residues. V gave up 6 bases and J gave up 7 bases, with 18 bases separating them. Germline V gene sequence: CDR1 ENHRY, CDR2 SYGVKD. The CDR3 sequence is CAIRTDGGRSEAFF. In DNA, the CDR3 is TGTGCCATCAGGACGGACGGGGGTAGGAGTGAAGCTTTCTTT.

The rearrangement links TRBV10-3 to TRBJ1-6; no firm D call. Germline-derived CDR1 and CDR2 are ENHRY and SYGVKD. This CDR3 has 14 amino acids. Deletions cut 3 bases from V and 8 bases from J, with 11 bases between. CDR3 in amino acids: CAISDGLGDSPLHF. In DNA, the CDR3 is TGTGCCATCAGTGACGGACTCGGGGATTCACCCCTCCACTTT.

This sequence joins TRBV12-3 or TRBV12-4 and TRBJ1-2, with TRBD1 matching 7 bases. The CDR3 totals 13 residues. The V segment lost 7 bases and the J segment 4 bases; nucleotides outside the gene matches: 6. CDR3 sequence (DNA): TGTGCCAGCAATCCGACAGGGTCCTATGGCTACACCTTC. This codes for CASNPTGSYGYTF.

The V and J genes are TRBV5-1 and TRBJ1-1; 11 positions match TRBD1. With V trimmed by 6 bases and J by 4 bases, 2 bases remained unmatched. CDR1 is SGHRS, CDR2 YFSETQ, per germline. This CDR3 is built from 13 residues. Here the CDR3 reads CASTGTGGTEAFF. DNA for the CDR3: TGCGCCAGCACCGGGACAGGGGGCACTGAAGCTTTCTTT.

This clone occurred once. The V and J genes are TRBV10-3 and TRBJ2-1; 14 bases are a match to TRBD2. The germline CDR1 and CDR2 sequences are ENHRY and SYGVKD. With V trimmed by 3 bases and J by 10 bases, 8 bases remained unmatched. The CDR3 spans 16 residues. As DNA, the CDR3 is TGTGCCATCAGTGACCCGACTAGCGGGAGGGCCAGAGAGCAGTTCTTC. Amino acids: CAISDPTSGRAREQFF.

The rearrangement joins TRBV7-2 to TRBJ1-3; D may be TRBD1 (6 bases). The length of the CDR3 is 15 residues. The ends were cut back, 5 bases at V and 1 base at J, with 12 bases in the middle. CDR1 SGHTA and CDR2 FQGNSA come from the germline V gene. CDR3: CASSPQGRSGNTIYF. The CDR3 DNA reads TGTGCCAGCAGCCCACAGGGCCGGTCTGGAAACACCATATATTTT.

This clone was counted once. V and J are TRBV2 and TRBJ2-1, with 11 positions matching TRBD2. Trimming removed 6 bases from V and 0 bases from J; junction bases left unmatched: 1. CDR3 length: 15 amino acids. CDR1 is SNHLY, CDR2 FYNNEI, per germline. The CDR3 nucleotides are TGTGCCAGCAGCGGGACTAGCGGCTCCTACAATGAGCAGTTCTTC. It codes for CASSGTSGSYNEQFF.

V gene TRBV19 combines with J gene TRBJ2-1; D is unclear. V lost 3 bases to trimming and J lost 10 bases, with 16 bases between them. CDR1 and CDR2 (germline): LNHDA, SQIVND (reference sequence). The CDR3 sequence is 14 residues long. The DNA for the CDR3 is TGTGCCAGTAGTATTCAAGCGAGGAGTATGGAGCAGTTCTTC. It is translated as CASSIQARSMEQFF.

As for this clone: The same CDR3 can be traced to other DNA sequences in this sample. The chain uses TRBV5-1 and TRBJ2-2, with D tentatively TRBD1 (6 bases). V lost 3 bases, J lost 2 bases, and 11 bases lay in between. The CDR3 extends over 15 amino acids. The germline gives CDR1 SGHRS, CDR2 YFSETQ. CDR3 sequence: CASSSDRPNTGELFF. The CDR3 nucleotides are TGCGCCAGCAGCTCTGACAGGCCCAACACCGGGGAGCTGTTTTTT. Combining the CDR3 with reference TRBV5-1 and TRBJ2-2 gives the whole variable domain KAGVTQTPRYLIKTRGQQVTLSCSPISGHRSVSWYQQTPGQGLQFLFEYFSETQRNKGNFPGRFSGRQFSNSRSEMNVSTLELGDSALYLCASSSDRPNTGELFFGEGSRLTVL.

The chain has TRBV12-3 or TRBV12-4 and TRBJ1-2; D call uncertain. V was trimmed by 3 bases and J by 2 bases, leaving 7 bases between them. The length of the CDR3 is 13 residues. The CDR3 reads CASSFEFNYGYTF. The CDR3 DNA is TGTGCCAGCAGTTTCGAGTTCAACTATGGCTACACCTTC.

The chain couples TRBV27 to TRBJ2-3; D gene unclear. Germline assignment: CDR1 MNHEY and CDR2 SMNVEV (reference sequence). Trimming pared 4 bases from V and 5 bases from J, leaving 10 bases between. The length of the CDR3 is 13 residues. The CDR3 is CASSYSVKDTQYF. The CDR3 bases are TGTGCCAGCAGTTATTCAGTTAAAGATACGCAGTATTTT.

The J gene is TRBJ2-5, the V gene TRBV29-1; 7 bases map to TRBD1. Germline CDR1 reads SQVTM; CDR2 reads ANQGSEA. J was trimmed by 4 bases and V by 1 base; bases with no gene match: 6. The CDR3 is 14 amino acids. As DNA, the CDR3 is TGCAGCGTTGAAGTTAGAGGGGGCGCAGAGACCCAGTACTTC. Translating it yields CSVEVRGGAETQYF.

The chain is built from TRBV5-1 and TRBJ1-1, with D possibly being TRBD1 (5 bases). This CDR3 spans 16 amino acids. The V gene lost 0 bases and the J gene lost 4 bases, with 16 bases spanning the gap. The germline gives CDR1 SGHRS, CDR2 YFSETQ. The DNA of the CDR3 is TGCGCCAGCAGCTTGGGCCCCATAGGGGCAAGCACTGAAGCTTTCTTT. Translating gives CASSLGPIGASTEAFF.

The chain uses TRBV6-5 and TRBJ1-1; TRBD1 matches 7 bases. The CDR3 spans 14 residues. J gave up 5 bases and V 3 bases, and 6 bases lay outside the gene matches. CDR1 is MNHEY and CDR2 is SVGAGI in the germline V gene. The CDR3 sequence is CASSYSGGRTEAFF. The CDR3 nucleotides read TGTGCCAGCAGTTATTCAGGGGGACGGACTGAAGCTTTCTTT.

This chain uses TRBV18 with TRBJ1-1; TRBD1 is a possible D gene (6 bases). This CDR3 has 13 amino acids. Trimming cost V 8 bases and J 0 bases, with 10 bases left between them. From germline, CDR1 is KGHSH and CDR2 LQKENI. The CDR3 region is CASEGQLNTEAFF. In nucleotides, the CDR3 is TGTGCCAGCGAGGGACAACTGAACACTGAAGCTTTCTTT.

This clone was detected once. The chain employs TRBV19 and TRBJ2-1, with 9 bases that match TRBD1. Germline-derived CDR1 and CDR2 are LNHDA and SQIVND (reference sequence). The CDR3 spans 17 residues. Germline trimming cut 0 bases from V and 3 bases from J; bases unmatched to any gene: 6. The CDR3 loop is CASSIEGQGNDYNEQFF. The CDR3 nucleotides are TGTGCCAGTAGTATAGAGGGACAGGGAAACGACTACAATGAGCAGTTCTTC.